This is a list of T cell receptor beta chains from one sample in a study of blood T cell repertoires in COVID-19. Clones were read by immunoSEQ multiplex PCR, and TCRdb kept only the in-frame ones, dropping some. The table lists a few hundred thousand clones, 70% to 90% of them singletons. Sequencing was done on a sample of PBMCs or T cells enriched from blood (not recorded which). Receptors originate from a woman in her late teens or twenties who had recovered from COVID-19. The CDR3 runs from the conserved cysteine through the conserved F or W. D genes are given only for firm matches. Expanded clones get a size class; other rows say once, few or many, or leave the size out.

V gene,J gene,D gene,clone size,CDR3 protein,CDR3 DNA
TRBV5-5,TRBJ1-5,TRBD1,once,CASSLLGTGNQPQHF,TGTGCCAGCAGCTTGCTTGGGACAGGGAATCAGCCCCAGCATTTT
TRBV10-3,TRBJ2-7,-,-,CAISDQDTRYEQYF,TGTGCCATCAGCGACCAGGACACGAGATACGAGCAGTACTTC
TRBV10-2,TRBJ1-3,-,-,CASSESIRLSGNTIYF,TGCGCCAGCAGTGAGTCGATCAGGTTGTCTGGAAACACCATATATTTT
TRBV19,TRBJ1-1,-,once,CASSMWDNNMNTEAFF,TGTGCCAGTAGTATGTGGGACAACAACATGAACACTGAAGCTTTCTTT
TRBV7-6,TRBJ2-3,TRBD1,-,CASSQTGGPTDTQYF,TGTGCCAGCAGCCAGACAGGGGGCCCCACAGATACGCAGTATTTT
TRBV29-1,TRBJ2-1,TRBD1,-,CSVDTGESYNEQFF,TGCAGCGTTGATACAGGGGAATCCTACAATGAGCAGTTCTTC
TRBV28,TRBJ1-1,TRBD1,-,CASSPRGRKAEAFF,TGTGCCAGCAGCCCAAGGGGGCGAAAGGCTGAAGCTTTCTTT
TRBV6-5,TRBJ2-7,-,-,CASKGTFTYEQYF,TGTGCCAGCAAAGGGACTTTTACCTACGAGCAGTACTTC
TRBV6-5,TRBJ1-1,-,-,CASSYSEGSTEAFF,TGTGCCAGCAGTTACTCGGAAGGGAGCACTGAAGCTTTCTTT
TRBV27,TRBJ2-3,TRBD2,-,CASSSRGTDTQYF,TGTGCCAGCAGTTCGCGGGGGACAGATACGCAGTATTTT
TRBV18,TRBJ2-2,TRBD1,-,CASSPGQGDTGELFF,TGTGCCAGCTCACCTGGACAGGGGGACACCGGGGAGCTGTTTTTT
TRBV30,TRBJ1-1,-,-,CAWAEWNTEAFF,TGTGCCTGGGCAGAATGGAACACTGAAGCTTTCTTT
TRBV7-9,TRBJ2-1,TRBD1,-,CASSSDRGLYTKSYNEQFF,TGTGCCAGCAGCTCTGACAGGGGGCTTTATACTAAGTCCTACAATGAGCAGTTCTTC
TRBV19,TRBJ1-5,-,-,CASTQTVGDTHQPQHF,TGTGCCAGTACCCAGACTGTTGGGGACACCCATCAGCCCCAGCATTTT
TRBV29-1,TRBJ2-1,-,-,CSVEGTPIYNEQFF,TGCAGCGTCGAAGGGACACCGATATACAATGAGCAGTTCTTC
TRBV5-5,TRBJ1-2,-,-,CASSLGYSPGNYGYTF,TGTGCCAGCAGCTTGGGCTACTCCCCAGGGAACTATGGCTACACCTTC
TRBV2,TRBJ1-1,-,few,CASSEAIRFTGRRGTEAFF,TGTGCCAGCAGTGAAGCCATAAGATTCACAGGGCGGCGCGGCACTGAAGCTTTCTTT
TRBV29-1,TRBJ1-1,-,few,CSVDGGTTEAFF,TGCAGCGTTGATGGGGGGACTACTGAAGCTTTCTTT
TRBV7-2,TRBJ1-4,-,few,CASSLTFSEKLFF,TGTGCCAGCAGCTTAACCTTTAGTGAAAAACTGTTTTTT
TRBV19,TRBJ2-7,-,-,CASSISLTTYEQYF,TGTGCCAGTAGTATATCCCTGACAACCTACGAGCAGTACTTC
TRBV24-1,TRBJ2-2,-,-,CATSDPSGVGELFF,TGTGCCACCAGTGATCCCTCCGGGGTCGGGGAGCTGTTTTTT
TRBV5-1,TRBJ1-1,TRBD1,-,CASSSGQGKNTEAFF,TGCGCCAGCAGCTCGGGACAGGGAAAAAACACTGAAGCTTTCTTT
TRBV7-9,TRBJ1-2,TRBD1,-,CASSAGTGNRNGYTF,TGTGCCAGCAGCGCCGGGACAGGGAACCGTAATGGCTACACCTTC
TRBV9,TRBJ2-2,-,-,CASSGRTGRDTGELFF,TGTGCCAGCAGCGGACGAACAGGGAGGGACACCGGGGAGCTGTTTTTT
TRBV3-1/TRBV3-2,TRBJ1-2,TRBD1,-,CASSQPGQLYGYTF,TGTGCCAGCAGCCAGCCGGGACAGCTCTATGGCTACACCTTC
TRBV18,TRBJ2-2,-,-,CASSRGSNTGELFF,TGTGCCAGCTCAAGGGGGTCGAACACCGGGGAGCTGTTTTTT
TRBV5-1,TRBJ1-1,TRBD1,-,CASRPGTGGLNTEAFF,TGCGCCAGCAGGCCGGGGACAGGGGGACTGAACACTGAAGCTTTCTTT
TRBV2,TRBJ2-1,TRBD2,-,CASSEGLAGGHEQFF,TGTGCCAGCAGTGAAGGCCTAGCGGGGGGCCATGAGCAGTTCTTC
TRBV29-1,TRBJ2-3,TRBD2,-,CSGGKRGLGTDTQYF,TGCAGCGGGGGAAAGCGGGGGCTGGGAACAGATACGCAGTATTTT
TRBV7-2,TRBJ1-6,-,-,CASSPPARSSSYNSPLHF,TGTGCCAGCAGCCCTCCCGCACGTTCGAGCTCCTATAATTCACCCCTCCACTTT
TRBV30,TRBJ2-5,TRBD2,-,CAWGAGLAGVGQETQYF,TGTGCCTGGGGAGCGGGACTAGCGGGAGTGGGGCAAGAGACCCAGTACTTC
TRBV7-3,TRBJ2-5,-,-,CASSLSSGETQYF,TGTGCCAGCAGCTTGTCCTCGGGGGAGACCCAGTACTTC
TRBV5-8,TRBJ2-5,-,once,CASSLPGVQETQYF,TGTGCCAGCAGCTTGCCGGGGGTTCAAGAGACCCAGTACTTC
TRBV10-3,TRBJ2-1,-,-,CAISGGNSYNEQFF,TGTGCCATCAGTGGAGGGAATTCCTACAATGAGCAGTTCTTC
TRBV4-1,TRBJ2-1,-,-,CASSQGNRLYDSYNEQFF,TGCGCCAGCAGCCAAGGTAATAGACTGTACGACTCCTACAATGAGCAGTTCTTC
TRBV28,TRBJ1-1,-,-,CASNSRTEAFF,TGTGCCAGCAATTCCCGCACTGAAGCTTTCTTT
TRBV28,TRBJ2-7,-,once,CASSLQGYEQYF,TGTGCCAGCAGCCTACAGGGTTACGAGCAGTACTTC
TRBV24-1,TRBJ2-1,TRBD1,-,CATSDLGQGRDNEQFF,TGTGCCACCAGTGATTTAGGACAGGGGAGGGACAATGAGCAGTTCTTC
TRBV6-5,TRBJ2-3,TRBD2,-,CASSYTLAGGPDTQYF,TGTGCCAGCAGTTACACACTAGCGGGGGGCCCAGATACGCAGTATTTT
TRBV18,TRBJ1-1,-,-,CASSPLRDTEAFF,TGTGCCAGCTCACCACTGAGGGACACTGAAGCTTTCTTT
TRBV10-3,TRBJ2-5,TRBD1,once,CATTGEQETQYF,TGTGCCACTACAGGGGAACAGGAGACCCAGTACTTC
TRBV30,TRBJ2-7,-,-,CACATGGEQYF,TGTGCCTGTGCGACTGGCGGCGAGCAGTACTTC